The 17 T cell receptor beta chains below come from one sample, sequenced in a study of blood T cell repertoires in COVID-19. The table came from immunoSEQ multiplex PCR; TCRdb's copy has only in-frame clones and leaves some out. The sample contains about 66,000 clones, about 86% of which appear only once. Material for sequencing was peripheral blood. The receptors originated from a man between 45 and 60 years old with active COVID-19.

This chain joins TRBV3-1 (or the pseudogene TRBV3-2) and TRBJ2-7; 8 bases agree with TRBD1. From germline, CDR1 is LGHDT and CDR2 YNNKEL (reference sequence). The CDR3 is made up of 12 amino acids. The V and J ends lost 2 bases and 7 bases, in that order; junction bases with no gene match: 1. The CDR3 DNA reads TGTGCCAGCAGCCAAACAGGGGGAGAGCAGTACTTC. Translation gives CASSQTGGEQYF.

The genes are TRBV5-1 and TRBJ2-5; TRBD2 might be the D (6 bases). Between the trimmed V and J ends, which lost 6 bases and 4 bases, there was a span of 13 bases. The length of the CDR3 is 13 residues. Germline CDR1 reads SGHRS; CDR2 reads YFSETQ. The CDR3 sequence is CASNSDGGETQYF. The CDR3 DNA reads TGCGCCAGCAATAGCGACGGGGGAGAGACCCAGTACTTC. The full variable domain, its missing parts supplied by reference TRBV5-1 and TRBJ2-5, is KAGVTQTPRYLIKTRGQQVTLSCSPISGHRSVSWYQQTPGQGLQFLFEYFSETQRNKGNFPGRFSGRQFSNSRSEMNVSTLELGDSALYLCASNSDGGETQYFGPGTRLLVL.

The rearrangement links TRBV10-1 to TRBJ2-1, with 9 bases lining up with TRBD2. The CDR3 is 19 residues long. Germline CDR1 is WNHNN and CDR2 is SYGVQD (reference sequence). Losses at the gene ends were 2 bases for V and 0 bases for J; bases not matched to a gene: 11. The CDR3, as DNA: TGCGCCAGCAGTGAGATGGGACTAGCTTCTCCAGGCTCCTACAATGAGCAGTTCTTC. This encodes CASSEMGLASPGSYNEQFF.

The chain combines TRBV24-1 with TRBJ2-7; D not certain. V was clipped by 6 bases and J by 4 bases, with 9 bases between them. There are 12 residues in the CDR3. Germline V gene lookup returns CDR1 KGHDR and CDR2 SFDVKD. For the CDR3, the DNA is TGTGCCACCAGTCATGACGGGTACGAGCAGTACGTC. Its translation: CATSHDGYEQYV.

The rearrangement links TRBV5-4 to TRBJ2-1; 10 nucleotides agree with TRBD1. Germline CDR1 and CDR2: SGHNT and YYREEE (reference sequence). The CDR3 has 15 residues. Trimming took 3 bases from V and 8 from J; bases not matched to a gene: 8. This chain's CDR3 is CASSSRDRGIDEQFF. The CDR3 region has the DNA TGTGCCAGCAGCTCCCGGGACAGGGGAATCGATGAGCAGTTCTTC.

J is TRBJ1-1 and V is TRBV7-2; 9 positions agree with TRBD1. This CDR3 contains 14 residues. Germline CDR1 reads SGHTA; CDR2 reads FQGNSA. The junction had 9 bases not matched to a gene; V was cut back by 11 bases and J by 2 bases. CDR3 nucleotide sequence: TGTGCCGTCACAGGGGGCGCGCTTAACACTGAAGCTTTCTTT. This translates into CAVTGGALNTEAFF. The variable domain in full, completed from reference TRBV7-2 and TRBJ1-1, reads GAGVSQSPSNKVTEKGKDVELRCDPISGHTALYWYRQSLGQGLEFLIYFQGNSAPDKSGLPSDRFSAERTGGSVSTLTIQRTQQEDSAVYLCAVTGGALNTEAFFGQGTRLTVV.

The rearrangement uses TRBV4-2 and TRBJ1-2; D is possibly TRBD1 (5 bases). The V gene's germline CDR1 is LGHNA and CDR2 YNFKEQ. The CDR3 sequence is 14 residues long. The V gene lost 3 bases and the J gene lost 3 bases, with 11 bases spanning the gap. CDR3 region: CASSHGGTDYGYTF. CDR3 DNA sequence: TGTGCCAGCAGCCACGGGGGTACTGACTATGGCTACACCTTC.

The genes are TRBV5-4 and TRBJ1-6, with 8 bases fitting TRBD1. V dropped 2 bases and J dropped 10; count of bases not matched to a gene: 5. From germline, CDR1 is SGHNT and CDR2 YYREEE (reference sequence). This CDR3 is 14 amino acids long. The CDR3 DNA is TGTGCCAGCAGCTTACAGGGGGTGAAATCACCCCTCCACTTT. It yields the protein CASSLQGVKSPLHF.

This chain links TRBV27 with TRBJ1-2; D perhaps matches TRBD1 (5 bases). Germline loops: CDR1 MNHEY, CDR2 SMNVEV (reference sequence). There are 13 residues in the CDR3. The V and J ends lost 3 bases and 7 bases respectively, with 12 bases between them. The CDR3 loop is CASSFSGTGGYTF. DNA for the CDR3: TGTGCCAGCAGTTTTTCAGGGACTGGTGGCTACACCTTC.

This CDR3 is CASSEAVVAGDTQYF. DNA of the CDR3: TGTGCCAGCAGTGAAGCGGTAGTTGCCGGGGATACGCAGTATTTT. The chain combines TRBV6-1 with TRBJ2-3; D is undetermined. Germline V CDR1 and CDR2: MNHNS, SASEGT. V lost 0 bases, J lost 6 bases, and 13 bases lay in between. CDR3 length: 15 amino acids.

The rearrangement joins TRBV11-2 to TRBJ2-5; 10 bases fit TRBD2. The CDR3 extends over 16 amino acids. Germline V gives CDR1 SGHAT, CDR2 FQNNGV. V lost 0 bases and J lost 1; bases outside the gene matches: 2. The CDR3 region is CASSLDASGGQETQYF. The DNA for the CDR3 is TGTGCCAGCAGCTTAGATGCTAGCGGGGGCCAAGAGACCCAGTACTTC.

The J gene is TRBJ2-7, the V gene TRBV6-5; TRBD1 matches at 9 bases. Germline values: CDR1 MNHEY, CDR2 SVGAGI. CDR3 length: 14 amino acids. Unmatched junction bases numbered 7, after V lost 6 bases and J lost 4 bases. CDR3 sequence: CASRGDRERYEQYF. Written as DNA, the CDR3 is TGTGCCAGCAGGGGGGACAGGGAGAGGTACGAGCAGTACTTC.

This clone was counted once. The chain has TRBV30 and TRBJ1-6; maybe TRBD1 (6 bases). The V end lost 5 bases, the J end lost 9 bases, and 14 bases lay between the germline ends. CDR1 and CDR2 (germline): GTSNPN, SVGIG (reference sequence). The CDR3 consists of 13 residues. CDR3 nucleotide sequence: TGTGCCTGGGGACGGACAGCCTCTTCACCCCTCCACTTT. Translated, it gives CAWGRTASSPLHF.

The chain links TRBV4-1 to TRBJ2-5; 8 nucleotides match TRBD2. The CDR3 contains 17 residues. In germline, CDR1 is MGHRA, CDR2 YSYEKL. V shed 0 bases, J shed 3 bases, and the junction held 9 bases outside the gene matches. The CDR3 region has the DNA TGCGCCAGCAGCCAAGATCGCGATAGCGGGGTTAAAGAGACCCAGTACTTC. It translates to CASSQDRDSGVKETQYF.

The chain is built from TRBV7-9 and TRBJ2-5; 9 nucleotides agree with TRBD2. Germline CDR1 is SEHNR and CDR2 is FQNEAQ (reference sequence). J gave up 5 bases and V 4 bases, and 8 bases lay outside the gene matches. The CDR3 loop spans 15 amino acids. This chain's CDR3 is CASSSGAGGPETQYF. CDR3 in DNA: TGTGCCAGCAGCTCGGGAGCGGGAGGTCCTGAGACCCAGTACTTC.

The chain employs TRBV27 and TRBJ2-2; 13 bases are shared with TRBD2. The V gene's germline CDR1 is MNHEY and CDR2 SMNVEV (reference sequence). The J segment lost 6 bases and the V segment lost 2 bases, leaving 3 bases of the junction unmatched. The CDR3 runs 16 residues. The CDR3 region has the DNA TGTGCCAGCAGTTTAGGACTAGCGGGGGCTCCCGGGGAGCTGTTTTTT. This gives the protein CASSLGLAGAPGELFF.

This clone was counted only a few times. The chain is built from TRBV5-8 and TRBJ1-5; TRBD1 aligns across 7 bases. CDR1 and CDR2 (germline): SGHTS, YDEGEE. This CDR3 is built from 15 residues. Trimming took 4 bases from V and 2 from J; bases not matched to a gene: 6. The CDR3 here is CASSPQGGGNQPQHF. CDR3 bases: TGTGCCAGCAGCCCCCAGGGGGGAGGCAATCAGCCCCAGCATTTT.